The T cell receptor (beta chain) described here comes from a study of T cell responses to AZD1222 COVID-19 vaccine. Repertoires were generated with immunoSEQ multiplex PCR, while TCRdb's copy carries only in-frame clones and drops some. The data show about 100,000 clones, less than 95% seen once. This sample comprised peripheral blood, obtained on day 0 of AZD1222 vaccination. The TCR originated in an adult in good health.

CDR3 loop: CASSFGGSNSPLHF. CDR3 in DNA: TGTGCCAGCAGCTTCGGGGGAAGTAATTCACCCCTCCACTTT. The chain carries TRBV7-9 and TRBJ1-6, with D tentatively TRBD1 (5 bases). Trimming took off 3 bases at V and 6 bases at J, with 9 bases between the two ends. The CDR3 totals 14 residues. The germline gives CDR1 SEHNR, CDR2 FQNEAQ (reference sequence).